Shown below are 2 T cell receptor beta chains from a single sample sequenced in a study of preoperative IRX-2 immunotherapy in early breast cancer. The method was immunoSEQ multiplex PCR; TCRdb's version includes in-frame clones alone and lacks a portion of them. The sample contains roughly 42,000 clones, 70% to 80% of which appear only once. Treatment of the sample: preoperative locoregional IRX-2 cytokine immunotherapy. Sequenced material: tumor tissue, taken after IRX-2 immunotherapy. These receptors were obtained from a human donor with breast cancer.

This chain links TRBV11-3 with TRBJ2-3; D might be TRBD2 (5 bases). Germline V gene sequence: CDR1 SGHNT, CDR2 YENEEA. The V gene lost 5 bases and the J gene lost 1 base, with 13 bases spanning the gap. The CDR3 has 15 amino acids. In DNA form, the CDR3 reads TGTGCCAGCAGCCCGGGCGGGCGGGGCACAGATACGCAGTATTTT. It is translated as CASSPGGRGTDTQYF.

The rearrangement joins TRBV6-8 to TRBJ2-5; D is tentatively TRBD1 or TRBD2 (5 bases each). Germline V CDR1 and CDR2: MNHGY, SAAAGT. Trimming stripped 5 bases from V and 1 base from J, with 17 bases between. There are 16 residues in the CDR3. The CDR3 here is CASSDPRGSRQETQYF. CDR3 DNA: TGTGCCAGCAGTGACCCGAGGGGCAGCCGCCAAGAGACCCAGTACTTC.